Included here is one T cell receptor beta chain sequence, with context. In the original analysis: Reference gene primers were amplified, and this amplification served to estimate nucleated cell counts. TCRdb's copy holds only in-frame clones and misses some; the assay was immunoSEQ multiplex PCR. The V and J calls and clone size were taken over from that table, and D and trimming were inferred from the DNA. The sample has more than 80,000 clones, about 87% seen once. This record belongs to a study of blood T cell repertoires in COVID-19. In the study overall: Spain, Italy and the United States supplied samples that represented acute and convalescent COVID-19. T cells, B-cell-depleted T cells, or PBMCs supplied cDNA or gDNA.

This CDR3 region has 15 residues. V lost 5 bases and J lost 8; bases outside the gene matches: 9. CDR1 and CDR2 from the germline V gene are SGHVS and FNYEAQ. The sample consisted of peripheral blood. J is TRBJ1-2 and V is TRBV7-6; 12 nucleotides match TRBD1. This clonotype was obtained from an elderly man with acute or convalescent COVID-19. This CDR3 reads CASSPGTGGPSGYTF. The CDR3 bases are TGTGCCAGCAGCCCCGGGACAGGGGGCCCGTCGGGCTACACCTTC. The whole variable domain, remainder taken from reference TRBV7-6 and TRBJ1-2, is GAGVSQSPRYKVTKRGQDVALRCDPISGHVSLYWYRQALGQGPEFLTYFNYEAQQDKSGLPNDRFSAERPEGSISTLTIQRTEQRDSAMYRCASSPGTGGPSGYTFGSGTRLTVV.